Detailed here is one TCR beta chain. The antigen is not known. The data stem from a study of T cells after yellow fever vaccination. Study results and caveats: Contamination of FACS-sorted repertoires by abundant clonotypes from the bulk population could occur. Weaker overall was a secondary response that nonetheless peaked faster, on day 5 versus 15.

V shed 2 bases and J shed 0 bases, with 8 bases lying between them. Germline V gives CDR1 SGHTA, CDR2 FQGNSA. This CDR3 is built from 16 residues. TCRdb independently ran MiXCR on the 5' RACE reads; one entry per CDR3 protein. Of some 600,000 distinct CDR3 sequences listed, roughly an eighth are singletons. The sample consisted of PBMCs, taken on the day of the yellow fever booster vaccination. This clonotype originated in a man aged 30 to 45 who received the YFV17D yellow fever vaccine. The gene calls are TRBV7-2 and TRBJ2-6; D might be TRBD2 (5 bases). The CDR3 sequence: CASSLILVSGANVLTF. The CDR3 nucleotides are TGTGCCAGCAGCTTAATACTAGTCTCTGGGGCCAACGTCCTGACTTTC.